This TCR beta chain was sequenced in a study of T-cell reconstitution after alpha-beta-depleted transplantation in children. Points from the study as a whole: When one year had passed after transplant, most T-cell counts and diversity came from newly produced T cells.

Unique molecular identifiers were incorporated into the prepared TCRbeta library. One entry per CDR3 protein results from TCRdb running MiXCR on the PCR reads. The data show 200,000 or so distinct CDR3 sequences, roughly 6.5% seen once. The CDR3 loop spans 15 amino acids. Trimming took 6 bases from V and 3 from J; bases not matched to a gene: 7. Looked up from germline, CDR1 is SEHNR and CDR2 is FQNEAQ (reference sequence). This clonotype was seen more than once but under ten times. Its cognate antigen is unknown. The sequence was obtained from a girl in the first two years of life with combined immunodeficiency, due to receive a stem cell transplant. The starting material was PBMCs, obtained before TCRalphabeta/CD19-depleted stem cell transplant. The J gene is TRBJ2-3, the V gene TRBV7-9; TRBD1 agrees at 9 bases. The CDR3 spells CASRNTGGKTDTQYF. The DNA of the CDR3 is TGTGCCAGCAGAAATACAGGGGGCAAGACAGATACGCAGTATTTT.